The clone carrying this T cell receptor (beta chain) showed up many times. Its antigen is still unknown. The time point was: patch test 2, 6 weeks after DPC sensitization. Treatment in this sample: therapeutic diphenylcyclopropenone sensitization with weekly scalp DPC. Extraction yielded total RNA from whole blood (unfractionated). The sample originates from a study of human T cells and chemical hapten exposure. General study findings and limits: Alopecia affecting every donor means their immune response may not match healthy people's.

MiXCR, run by TCRdb on the RACE reads, gives a single entry per CDR3 protein. The sample shows tens of thousands of distinct CDR3 sequences, approximately 9% of them seen only once. The germline V gene has CDR1 SNHLY and CDR2 FYNNEI. The V and J ends lost 6 bases and 5 bases respectively, with 12 bases between them. CDR3 size: 13 residues. This clonotype was obtained from a man under 40 with alopecia areata. Some clones in this sample may be carry-over from other donors' samples. The sample in question was whole blood, obtained in connection with sensitization to the hapten diphenylcyclopropenone (DPC). The chain couples TRBV2 to TRBJ2-3, with D hard to call. CDR3 nucleotides: TGTGCCAGCAGCCTCCAGTTAGGAGATACGCAGTATTTT. It yields the protein CASSLQLGDTQYF.